Reported below is one T cell receptor (beta chain). Its antigen is not known. Carried by the TCR beta cDNA libraries were unique molecular identifiers. Starting from approximately 1 to 10 million T cells, the study yielded about 500,000 cDNA molecules. TCRdb itself ran the PCR reads through MiXCR, one entry per CDR3 protein. The repertoire holds about 540,000 distinct CDR3 sequences, with around 31% as singletons. This entry belongs to a study of post-analysis software for immune sequencing data. Study observations and caveats: TRBV5-6, TRBV5-1 and TRBV20-1 were among five TRBV segments more frequent in patients than controls. Controls had significantly higher normalized Chao1 diversity than multiple sclerosis patients.

V shed 7 bases and J shed 3 bases, with 15 bases lying between them. The CDR3 has 14 residues. The TCR was taken from a girl aged 2-17 years with multiple sclerosis. Material: blood. The V call is TRBV12-3 or TRBV12-4, the J call TRBJ1-2; D gene uncertain. CDR3 sequence: CASTTAGVDYGYTF. DNA of the CDR3: TGTGCCAGCACCACCGCTGGGGTTGACTATGGCTACACCTTC.